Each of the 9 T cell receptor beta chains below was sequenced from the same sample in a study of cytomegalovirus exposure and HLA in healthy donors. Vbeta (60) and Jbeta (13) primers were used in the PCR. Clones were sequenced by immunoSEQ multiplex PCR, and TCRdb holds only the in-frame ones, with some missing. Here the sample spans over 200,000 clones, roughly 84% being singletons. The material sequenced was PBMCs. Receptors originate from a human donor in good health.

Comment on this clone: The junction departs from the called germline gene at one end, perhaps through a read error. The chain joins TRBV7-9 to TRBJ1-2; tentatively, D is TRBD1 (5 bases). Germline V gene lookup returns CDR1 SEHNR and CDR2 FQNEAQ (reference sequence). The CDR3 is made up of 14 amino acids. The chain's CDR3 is CSSSIRQTDHGYTF. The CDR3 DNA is TGTTCCAGCAGCATCAGACAGACAGATCATGGCTACACCTTC.

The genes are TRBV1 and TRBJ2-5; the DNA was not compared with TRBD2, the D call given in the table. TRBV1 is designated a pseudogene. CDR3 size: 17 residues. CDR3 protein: CTSSHDWGLAGEETQYF. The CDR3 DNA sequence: TGCACCAGCAGCCATGATTGGGGACTAGCGGGAGAAGAGACCCAGTACTTC.

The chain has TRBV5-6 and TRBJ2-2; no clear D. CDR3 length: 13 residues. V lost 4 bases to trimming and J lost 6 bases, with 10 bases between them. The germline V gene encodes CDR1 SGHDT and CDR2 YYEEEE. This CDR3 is CASSPVGAGELFF. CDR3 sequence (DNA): TGTGCCAGCAGCCCCGTAGGAGCCGGGGAGCTGTTTTTT.

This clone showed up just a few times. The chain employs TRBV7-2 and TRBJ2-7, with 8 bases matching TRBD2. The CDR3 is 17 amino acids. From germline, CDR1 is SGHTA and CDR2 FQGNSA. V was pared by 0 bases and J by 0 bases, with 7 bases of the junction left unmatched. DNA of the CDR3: TGTGCCAGCAGCTTAGCCCCAGCGGGACTAGGCTCCTACGAGCAGTACTTC. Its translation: CASSLAPAGLGSYEQYF.

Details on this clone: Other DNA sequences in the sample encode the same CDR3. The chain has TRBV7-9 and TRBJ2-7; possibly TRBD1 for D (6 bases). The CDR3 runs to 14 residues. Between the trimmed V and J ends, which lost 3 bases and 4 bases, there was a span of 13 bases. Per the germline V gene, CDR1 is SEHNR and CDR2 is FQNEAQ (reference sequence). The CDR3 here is CASSFRDTPYEQYF. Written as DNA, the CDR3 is TGTGCCAGCAGCTTTCGGGACACCCCGTACGAGCAGTACTTC.

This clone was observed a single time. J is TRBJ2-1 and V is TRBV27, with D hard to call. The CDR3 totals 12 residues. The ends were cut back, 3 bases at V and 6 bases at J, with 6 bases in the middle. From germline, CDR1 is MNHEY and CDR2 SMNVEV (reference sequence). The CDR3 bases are TGTGCCAGCAGTTTCCCCGGCAATGAGCAGTTCTTC. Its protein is CASSFPGNEQFF.

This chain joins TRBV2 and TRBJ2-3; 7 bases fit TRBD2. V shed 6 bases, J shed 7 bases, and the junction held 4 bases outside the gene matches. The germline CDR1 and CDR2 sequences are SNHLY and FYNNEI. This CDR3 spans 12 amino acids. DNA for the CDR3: TGTGCCAGCAGGGTTAGCGGGTATACGCAGTATTTT. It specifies CASRVSGYTQYF.

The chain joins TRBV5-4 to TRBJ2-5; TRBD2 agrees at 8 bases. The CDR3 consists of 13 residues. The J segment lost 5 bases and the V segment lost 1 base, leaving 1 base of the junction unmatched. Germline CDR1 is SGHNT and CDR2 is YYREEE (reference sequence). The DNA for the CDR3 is TGTGCCAGCAGCTTGAAGCGGGAGGAGACCCAGTACTTC. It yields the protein CASSLKREETQYF. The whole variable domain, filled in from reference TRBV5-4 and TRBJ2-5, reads ETGVTQSPTHLIKTRGQQVTLRCSSQSGHNTVSWYQQALGQGPQFIFQYYREEENGRGNFPPRFSGLQFPNYSSELNVNALELDDSALYLCASSLKREETQYFGPGTRLLVL.

For the CDR3, the DNA is TGTGCCACCTCCATGAAACAAGGGAGGACTGAAGCTTTCTTT. Residues: CATSMKQGRTEAFF. The gene calls are TRBV5-8 and TRBJ1-1; D is uncertain. Trimming left V 9 bases short and J 5 bases short, with 20 bases between. The CDR3 runs 14 residues. Germline CDR1 and CDR2: SGHTS and YDEGEE.